The clone carrying this T cell receptor beta chain was counted a few times. Its antigen remains unidentified. TCRdb reprocessed the RT-PCR reads with MiXCR, giving one entry per CDR3 protein. Of hundreds of thousands of distinct CDR3 sequences listed, 16% are singletons. The CDR3 spans 15 residues. V gave up 4 bases and J gave up 7 bases, with 18 bases separating them. The V gene's germline CDR1 is SGHRS and CDR2 YFSETQ. This entry is derived from a study of response to subunit inactivated influenza vaccine. Study results and caveats: Every seasonal influenza vaccination brings in few new T cells, the authors suggested.

The sample in question was CD4+ T cells sorted from PBMCs, obtained about 23 months after vaccination. The J gene is TRBJ1-3, the V gene TRBV5-1, with unresolved D. The sequence derives from a man between 50 and 70 years old who received an inactivated influenza vaccine. For the CDR3, the DNA is TGCGCCAGCAGCCAGGCCGGGTCCCATGGTAACACCATATATTTT. Amino acids: CASSQAGSHGNTIYF.